The 15 T cell receptor beta chains listed next were all sequenced from one sample in a study of T-cell memory formation after mild COVID-19. TCRdb redid the calling of the 5' RACE reads with MiXCR, one entry per CDR3 protein. The table includes roughly 180,000 distinct CDR3 sequences, 11% detected once. The sequenced material came from PBMCs or a T cell subset sorted from them (not recorded which). The receptors shown here come from a man aged 18 to 29 who had mild COVID-19 (a few samples of this study predate the infection). Cell type and time point are not known.

This chain uses TRBV7-2 with TRBJ2-4; TRBD2 matches 9 bases. V dropped 1 base and J dropped 1; count of bases not matched to a gene: 5. Looked up from germline, CDR1 is SGHTA and CDR2 is FQGNSA. The CDR3 is 17 residues long. CDR3 residues: CASSLEGLAKAKNIQYF. CDR3 coding DNA: TGTGCCAGCAGCTTAGAGGGACTAGCTAAGGCCAAAAACATTCAGTACTTC.

In this sample, this clonotype turned up a few times. The CDR3 loop reads CASSQEWRAGRRLLEDTQYF. Written as DNA, the CDR3 is TGCGCCAGCAGCCAAGAATGGAGGGCAGGCCGGAGACTATTGGAAGATACGCAGTATTTT. The gene calls are TRBV4-3 and TRBJ2-3; weak D call: TRBD2 (6 bases). The CDR3 is 20 residues long. The V gene lost 0 bases and the J gene lost 5 bases, with 27 bases spanning the gap. The germline CDR1 and CDR2 sequences are LGHNA and YSLEER.

This chain uses TRBV7-2 with TRBJ2-3; 8 positions agree with TRBD1. CDR1 is SGHTA and CDR2 is FQGNSA in the germline V gene. CDR3 length equals 15 residues. The V gene end was trimmed by 5 bases and the J gene end by 0 bases; junction bases not matched to a gene: 4. The CDR3 bases are TGTGCCAGCAGCAACCGACAGGGGAGCACAGATACGCAGTATTTT. Translated, it gives CASSNRQGSTDTQYF.

The table lists this clonotype with many counts. V and J are TRBV4-2 and TRBJ2-5; 7 bases agree with TRBD1. Trimming took 4 bases from V and 3 from J; bases not matched to a gene: 8. Looked up from germline, CDR1 is LGHNA and CDR2 is YNFKEQ. CDR3 size: 15 residues. The CDR3 loop is CASSLAGTEKETQYF. The CDR3 DNA reads TGTGCCAGCAGCCTTGCCGGGACAGAAAAAGAGACCCAGTACTTC.

This clonotype showed up just once. A clone one base away is much larger, so this may be a read error. The chain recombines TRBV10-3 with TRBJ1-1; D call uncertain. Trimming removed 2 bases from V and 5 bases from J, with 12 bases in between. CDR3 length: 14 amino acids. The germline CDR1 and CDR2 sequences are ENHRY and SYGVKD. CDR3 in amino acids: CAISEPKGRTEAFF. For the CDR3, the DNA is TGTGCCATCAGTGAGCCGAAAGGGAGGACTGAAGCTTTCTTT.

CDR3 amino acids: CASSFNRGSETQYF. The CDR3 DNA sequence: TGTGCCAGCAGCTTCAACAGGGGATCCGAGACCCAGTACTTC. The J gene is TRBJ2-5, the V gene TRBV7-2; TRBD1 agrees at 7 bases. The CDR3 spans 14 residues. Germline V gene data show CDR1 as SGHTA and CDR2 as FQGNSA. V shed 3 bases, J shed 5 bases, and the junction held 6 bases outside the gene matches.

The chain links TRBV20-1 to TRBJ1-5; D remains ambiguous. CDR3 length: 13 residues. Germline V gene sequence: CDR1 DFQATT, CDR2 SNEGSKA (reference sequence). V lost 3 bases to trimming and J lost 9 bases, with 15 bases between them. Here the CDR3 reads CSARTSLGWPQHF. The CDR3 coding sequence is TGCAGTGCTAGGACCAGCCTAGGGTGGCCCCAGCATTTT.

The table lists this clonotype with many counts. The V call is TRBV4-3, the J call TRBJ2-3; D is undetermined. The V end lost 0 bases, the J end lost 2 bases, and 9 bases lay between the germline ends. CDR1 is LGHNA, CDR2 YSLEER, per germline. The length of the CDR3 is 15 residues. In DNA, the CDR3 is TGCGCCAGCAGCCAAGATCGAGAAGCCACAGATACGCAGTATTTT. Translated: CASSQDREATDTQYF.

This clonotype was counted ten times or more. The J gene is TRBJ2-1, the V gene TRBV23-1, with 7 nucleotides matching TRBD2. TRBV23-1 is an open reading frame, and its role is uncertain. The CDR3 sequence is 16 residues long. V was clipped by 8 bases and J by 1 base; unmatched bases: 11. The chain's CDR3 is CASGGGVIKSYNEQFF. CDR3 nucleotides: TGCGCCAGCGGGGGAGGGGTCATCAAGTCCTACAATGAGCAGTTCTTC.

V is TRBV7-2 and J is TRBJ2-5, with D possibly being TRBD1 (5 bases). Germline CDR1 and CDR2: SGHTA and FQGNSA. The CDR3 has 15 amino acids. V lost 2 bases, J lost 3 bases, and 13 bases lay in between. This chain's CDR3 is CASSLIPGSEETQYF. The CDR3 region has the DNA TGTGCCAGCAGCTTAATCCCAGGGTCCGAAGAGACCCAGTACTTC.

This clonotype appeared many times. The chain joins TRBV5-5 to TRBJ2-2; 7 positions match TRBD1. V lost 4 bases, J lost 3 bases, and 6 bases stayed unmatched. The CDR3 spans 15 residues. Germline assignment: CDR1 SGHKS and CDR2 YYEKEE (reference sequence). The CDR3 DNA follows: TGTGCCAGCAGCGTTTTTGACAGGGACACCGGGGAGCTGTTTTTT. Translation gives CASSVFDRDTGELFF.

This clonotype was observed at least ten times. J is TRBJ1-2 and V is TRBV7-2, with a weak D call TRBD1 (5 bases). The CDR3 has 16 residues. CDR1 SGHTA and CDR2 FQGNSA come from the germline V gene. Trimming cost V 5 bases and J 4 bases, with 20 bases left between them. The CDR3 spells CASSPLGDGSLYGYTF. The CDR3 nucleotides are TGTGCCAGCAGCCCCCTGGGGGACGGATCACTCTATGGCTACACCTTC.

There are a few counts of this clonotype. The gene calls are TRBV2 and TRBJ2-3; TRBD2 matches at 7 bases. This CDR3 is 13 amino acids long. Germline trimming cut 7 bases from V and 0 bases from J; bases unmatched to any gene: 1. Germline V gives CDR1 SNHLY, CDR2 FYNNEI. This CDR3 reads CASKRGSTDTQYF. DNA of the CDR3: TGTGCCAGCAAGCGGGGTAGCACAGATACGCAGTATTTT.

Ten or more counts support this clonotype. The V gene is TRBV5-1, the J gene TRBJ1-6; D not certain. V was cut by 4 bases and J by 3 bases, with 17 bases left in between. CDR1 is SGHRS and CDR2 is YFSETQ in the germline V gene. This CDR3 contains 17 residues. CDR3 region: CASSPASGSDYNSPLHF. In DNA form, the CDR3 reads TGCGCCAGCAGCCCGGCCTCGGGGAGCGACTATAATTCACCCCTCCACTTT.

The rearrangement joins TRBV7-6 to TRBJ2-1; unclear D gene. The CDR3 length is 17 residues. From germline, CDR1 is SGHVS and CDR2 FNYEAQ. The V end was cut by 5 bases, the J end by 3 bases, with 20 bases between. The CDR3 loop is CASSLKTGQLNYNEQFF. The DNA of the CDR3 is TGTGCCAGCAGCCTCAAGACGGGCCAACTAAACTACAATGAGCAGTTCTTC.